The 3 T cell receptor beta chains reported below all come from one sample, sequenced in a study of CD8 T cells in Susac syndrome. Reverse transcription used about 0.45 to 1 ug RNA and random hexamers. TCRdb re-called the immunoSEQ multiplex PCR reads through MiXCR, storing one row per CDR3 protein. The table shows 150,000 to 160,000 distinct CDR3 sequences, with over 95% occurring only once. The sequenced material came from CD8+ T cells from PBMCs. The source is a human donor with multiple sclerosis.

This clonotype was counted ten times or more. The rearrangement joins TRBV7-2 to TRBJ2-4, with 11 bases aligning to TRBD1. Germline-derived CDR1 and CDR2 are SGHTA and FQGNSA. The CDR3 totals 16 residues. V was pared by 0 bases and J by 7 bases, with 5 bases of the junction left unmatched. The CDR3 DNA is TGTGCCAGCAGCTTAGCCCCGGGACAGGGGGGGAACATTCAGTACTTC. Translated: CASSLAPGQGGNIQYF.

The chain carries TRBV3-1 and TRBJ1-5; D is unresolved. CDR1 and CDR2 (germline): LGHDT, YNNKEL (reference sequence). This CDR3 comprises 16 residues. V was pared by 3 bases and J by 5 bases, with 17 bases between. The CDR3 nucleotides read TGTGCCAGCAGCCATACCGGGTCTCCAGGCTATCAGCCCCAGCATTTT. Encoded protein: CASSHTGSPGYQPQHF.

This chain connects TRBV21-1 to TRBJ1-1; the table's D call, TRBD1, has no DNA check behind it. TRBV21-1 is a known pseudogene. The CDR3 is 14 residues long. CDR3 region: CATRSRGAKTEAFF. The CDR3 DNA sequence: TGTGCCACGAGGTCTAGGGGGGCGAAGACTGAAGCTTTCTTT.